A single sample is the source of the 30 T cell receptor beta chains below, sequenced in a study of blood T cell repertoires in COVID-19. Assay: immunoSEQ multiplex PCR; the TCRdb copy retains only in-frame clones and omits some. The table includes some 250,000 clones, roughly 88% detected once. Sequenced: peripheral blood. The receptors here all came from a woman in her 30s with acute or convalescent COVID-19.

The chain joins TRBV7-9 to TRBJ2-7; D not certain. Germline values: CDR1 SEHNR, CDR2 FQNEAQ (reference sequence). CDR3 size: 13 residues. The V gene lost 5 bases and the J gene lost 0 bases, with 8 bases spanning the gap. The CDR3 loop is CASSLLLSYEQYF. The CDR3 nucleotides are TGTGCCAGCAGCCTACTACTCTCCTACGAGCAGTACTTC.

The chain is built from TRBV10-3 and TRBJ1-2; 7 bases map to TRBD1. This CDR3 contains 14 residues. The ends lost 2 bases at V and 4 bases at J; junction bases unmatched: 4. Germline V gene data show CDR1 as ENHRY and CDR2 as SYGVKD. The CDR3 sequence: CAISETGQRYGYTF. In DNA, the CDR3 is TGTGCCATCAGTGAGACGGGACAGCGCTATGGCTACACCTTC.

Here the CDR3 DNA reads TGTGCCAGTATCGATTTTGACACAGGGTCTGGGCAGCCCCAGCATTTT. Translation gives CASIDFDTGSGQPQHF. The rearrangement uses TRBV19 and TRBJ1-5; D is possibly TRBD1 (6 bases). V shed 7 bases and J shed 7 bases, with 23 bases lying between them. Germline CDR1 is LNHDA and CDR2 is SQIVND (reference sequence). This CDR3 is 16 amino acids long.

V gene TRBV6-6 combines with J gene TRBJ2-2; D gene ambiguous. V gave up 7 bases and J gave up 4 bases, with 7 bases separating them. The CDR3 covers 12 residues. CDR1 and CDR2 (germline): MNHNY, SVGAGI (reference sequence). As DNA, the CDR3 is TGTGCCAGCAAACGCGTCACCGGGGAGCTGTTTTTT. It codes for CASKRVTGELFF.

In DNA form, the CDR3 reads TGTGCCAGCATTGACCAGCGGGAGTCTTACGAGCAGTACTTC. Amino acid sequence: CASIDQRESYEQYF. This sequence joins TRBV2 and TRBJ2-7; 8 nucleotides match TRBD2. Losses at the gene ends were 7 bases for V and 4 bases for J; bases not matched to a gene: 9. CDR1 is SNHLY and CDR2 is FYNNEI in the germline V gene. The CDR3 loop spans 14 amino acids.

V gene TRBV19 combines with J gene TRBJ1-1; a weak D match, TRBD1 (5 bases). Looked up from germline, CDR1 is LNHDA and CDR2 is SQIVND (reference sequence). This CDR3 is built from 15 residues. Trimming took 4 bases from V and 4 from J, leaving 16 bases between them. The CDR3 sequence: CASSSFQGLSTEAFF. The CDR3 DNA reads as TGTGCCAGTAGTAGTTTTCAGGGCCTGAGCACTGAAGCTTTCTTT.

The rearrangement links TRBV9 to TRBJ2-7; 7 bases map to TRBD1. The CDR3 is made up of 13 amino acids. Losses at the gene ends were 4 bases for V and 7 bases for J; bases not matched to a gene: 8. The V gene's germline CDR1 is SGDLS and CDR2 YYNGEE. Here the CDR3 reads CASSTTTGREQYF. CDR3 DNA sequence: TGTGCCAGCAGCACTACGACAGGGCGTGAGCAGTACTTC. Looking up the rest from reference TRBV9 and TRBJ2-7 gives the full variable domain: DSGVTQTPKHLITATGQRVTLRCSPRSGDLSVYWYQQSLDQGLQFLIQYYNGEERAKGNILERFSAQQFPDLHSELNLSSLELGDSALYFCASSTTTGREQYFGPGTRLTVT.

This chain's CDR3 is CASRAETQYF. CDR3 nucleotides: TGCGCCAGCAGAGCGGAGACCCAGTACTTC. The chain recombines TRBV5-1 with TRBJ2-5; no firm D call. The ends were cut back, 5 bases at V and 5 bases at J, with 4 bases in the middle. The germline CDR1 and CDR2 sequences are SGHRS and YFSETQ. The CDR3 runs to 10 residues.

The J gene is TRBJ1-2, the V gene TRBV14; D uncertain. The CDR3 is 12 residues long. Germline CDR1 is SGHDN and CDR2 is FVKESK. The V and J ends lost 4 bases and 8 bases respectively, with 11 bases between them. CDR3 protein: CASSRFGEGYTF. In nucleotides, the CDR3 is TGTGCCAGCAGCCGGTTTGGGGAGGGCTACACCTTC.

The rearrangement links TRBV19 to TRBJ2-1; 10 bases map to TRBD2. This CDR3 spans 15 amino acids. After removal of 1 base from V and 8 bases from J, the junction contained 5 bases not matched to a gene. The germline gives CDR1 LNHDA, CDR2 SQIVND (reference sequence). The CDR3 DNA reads TGTGCCAGTAGTATAGCTAGCGGGAGTTTGGATGAGCAGTTCTTC. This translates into CASSIASGSLDEQFF. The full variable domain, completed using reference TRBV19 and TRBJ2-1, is DGGITQSPKYLFRKEGQNVTLSCEQNLNHDAMYWYRQDPGQGLRLIYYSQIVNDFQKGDIAEGYSVSREKKESFPLTVTSAQKNPTAFYLCASSIASGSLDEQFFGPGTRLTVL.

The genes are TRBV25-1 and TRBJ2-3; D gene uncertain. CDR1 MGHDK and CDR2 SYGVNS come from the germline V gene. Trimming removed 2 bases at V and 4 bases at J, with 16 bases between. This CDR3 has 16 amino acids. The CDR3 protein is CASSENEVANPDTQYF. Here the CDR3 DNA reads TGTGCCAGCAGTGAAAATGAGGTAGCCAACCCAGATACGCAGTATTTT.

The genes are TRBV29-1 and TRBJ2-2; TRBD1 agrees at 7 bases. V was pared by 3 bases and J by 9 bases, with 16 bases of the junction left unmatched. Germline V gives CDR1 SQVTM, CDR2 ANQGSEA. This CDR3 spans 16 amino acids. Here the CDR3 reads CSVDFWTGPLIRELFF. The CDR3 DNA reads TGCAGCGTTGATTTTTGGACAGGTCCTTTAATACGGGAGCTGTTTTTT.

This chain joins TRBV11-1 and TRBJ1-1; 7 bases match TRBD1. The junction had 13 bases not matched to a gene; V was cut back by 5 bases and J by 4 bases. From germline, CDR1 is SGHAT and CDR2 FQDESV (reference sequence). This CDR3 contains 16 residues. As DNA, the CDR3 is TGTGCCAGCAGCCCATACAGGACAGGTGTGGGCACTGAAGCTTTCTTT. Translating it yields CASSPYRTGVGTEAFF.

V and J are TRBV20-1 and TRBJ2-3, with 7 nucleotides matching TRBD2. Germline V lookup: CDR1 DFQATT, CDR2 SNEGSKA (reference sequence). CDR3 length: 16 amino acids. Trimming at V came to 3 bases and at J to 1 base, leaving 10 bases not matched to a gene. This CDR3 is CSASIGEGLGTDTQYF. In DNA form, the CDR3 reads TGCAGTGCTAGTATCGGGGAGGGCCTTGGCACAGATACGCAGTATTTT.

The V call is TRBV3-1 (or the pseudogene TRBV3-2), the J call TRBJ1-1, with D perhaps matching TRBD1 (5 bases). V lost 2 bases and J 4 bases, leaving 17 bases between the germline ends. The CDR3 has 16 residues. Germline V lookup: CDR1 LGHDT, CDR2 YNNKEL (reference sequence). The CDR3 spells CASSQRGTIWSTEAFF. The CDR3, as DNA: TGTGCCAGCAGCCAACGCGGGACGATTTGGAGCACTGAAGCTTTCTTT.

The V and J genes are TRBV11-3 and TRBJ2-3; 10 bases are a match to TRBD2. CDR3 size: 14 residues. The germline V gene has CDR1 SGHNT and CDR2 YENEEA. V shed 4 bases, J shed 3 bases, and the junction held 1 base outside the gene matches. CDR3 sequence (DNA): TGTGCCAGCAGCTCGGGACTAGCGACAGATACGCAGTATTTT. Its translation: CASSSGLATDTQYF.

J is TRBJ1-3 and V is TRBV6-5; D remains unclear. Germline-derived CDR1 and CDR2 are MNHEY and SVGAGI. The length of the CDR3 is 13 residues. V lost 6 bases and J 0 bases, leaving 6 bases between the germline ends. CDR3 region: CASSAGSGNTIYF. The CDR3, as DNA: TGTGCCAGCAGCGCGGGCTCTGGAAACACCATATATTTT.

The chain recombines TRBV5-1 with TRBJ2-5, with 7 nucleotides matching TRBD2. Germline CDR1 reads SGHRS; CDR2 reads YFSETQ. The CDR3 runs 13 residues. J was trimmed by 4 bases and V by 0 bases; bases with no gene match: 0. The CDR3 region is CASSLASGETQYF. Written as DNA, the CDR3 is TGCGCCAGCAGCTTGGCTAGCGGAGAGACCCAGTACTTC.

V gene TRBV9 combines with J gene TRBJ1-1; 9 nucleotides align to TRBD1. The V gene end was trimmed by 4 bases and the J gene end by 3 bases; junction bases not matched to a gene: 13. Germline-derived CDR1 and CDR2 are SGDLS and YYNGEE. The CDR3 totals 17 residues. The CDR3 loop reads CASSPGQGVLDDTEAFF. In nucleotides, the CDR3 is TGTGCCAGCAGCCCGGGACAGGGTGTATTAGACGACACTGAAGCTTTCTTT. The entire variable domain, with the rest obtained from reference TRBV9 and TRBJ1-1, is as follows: DSGVTQTPKHLITATGQRVTLRCSPRSGDLSVYWYQQSLDQGLQFLIQYYNGEERAKGNILERFSAQQFPDLHSELNLSSLELGDSALYFCASSPGQGVLDDTEAFFGQGTRLTVV.

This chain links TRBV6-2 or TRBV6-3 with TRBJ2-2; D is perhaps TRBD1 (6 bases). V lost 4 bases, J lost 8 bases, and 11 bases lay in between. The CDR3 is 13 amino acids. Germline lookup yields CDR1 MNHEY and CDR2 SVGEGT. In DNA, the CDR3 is TGTGCCAGCAGTTCGGACAGTTGGGGGGAGCTGTTTTTT. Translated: CASSSDSWGELFF.

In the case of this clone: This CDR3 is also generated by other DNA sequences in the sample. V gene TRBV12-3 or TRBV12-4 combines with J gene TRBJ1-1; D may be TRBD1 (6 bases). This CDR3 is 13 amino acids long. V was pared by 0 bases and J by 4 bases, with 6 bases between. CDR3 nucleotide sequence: TGTGCCAGCAGTTTAGCAGGGGGCACTGAAGCTTTCTTT. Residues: CASSLAGGTEAFF.

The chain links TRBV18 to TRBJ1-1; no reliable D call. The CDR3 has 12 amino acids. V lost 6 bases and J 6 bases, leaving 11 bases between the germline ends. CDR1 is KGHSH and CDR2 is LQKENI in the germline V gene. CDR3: CASSGGAPEAFF. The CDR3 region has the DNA TGTGCCAGCTCCGGCGGTGCCCCTGAAGCTTTCTTT.

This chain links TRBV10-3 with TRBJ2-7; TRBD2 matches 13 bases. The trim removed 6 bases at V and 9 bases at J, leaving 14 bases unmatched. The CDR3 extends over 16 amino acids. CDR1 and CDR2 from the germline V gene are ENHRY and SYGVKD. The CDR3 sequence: CAIRGTGGLAGAGQYF. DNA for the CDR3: TGTGCCATCAGGGGGACAGGTGGACTAGCGGGAGCCGGGCAGTACTTC.

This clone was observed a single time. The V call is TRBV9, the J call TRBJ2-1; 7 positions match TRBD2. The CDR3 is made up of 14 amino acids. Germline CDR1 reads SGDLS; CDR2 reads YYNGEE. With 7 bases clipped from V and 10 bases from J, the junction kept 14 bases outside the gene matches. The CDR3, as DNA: TGTGCCAGCCAGAAGGCTTTAGCGGGCGGGGAGCAGTTCTTC. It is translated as CASQKALAGGEQFF. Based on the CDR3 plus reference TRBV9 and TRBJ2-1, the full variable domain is DSGVTQTPKHLITATGQRVTLRCSPRSGDLSVYWYQQSLDQGLQFLIQYYNGEERAKGNILERFSAQQFPDLHSELNLSSLELGDSALYFCASQKALAGGEQFFGPGTRLTVL.

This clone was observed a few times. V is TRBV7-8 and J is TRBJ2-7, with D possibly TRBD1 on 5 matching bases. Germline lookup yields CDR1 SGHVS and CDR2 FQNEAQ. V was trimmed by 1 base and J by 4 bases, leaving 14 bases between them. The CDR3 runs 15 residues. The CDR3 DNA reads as TGTGCCAGCAGCTTAGGCTACAGGAGTGGATACGAGCAGTACTTC. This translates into CASSLGYRSGYEQYF.

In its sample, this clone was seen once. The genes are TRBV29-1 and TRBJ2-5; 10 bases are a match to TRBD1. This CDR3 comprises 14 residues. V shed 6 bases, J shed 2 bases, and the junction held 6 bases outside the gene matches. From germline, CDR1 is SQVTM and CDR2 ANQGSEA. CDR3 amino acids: CSVTRQGAQETQYF. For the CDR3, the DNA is TGCAGCGTCACAAGACAGGGGGCGCAAGAGACCCAGTACTTC.

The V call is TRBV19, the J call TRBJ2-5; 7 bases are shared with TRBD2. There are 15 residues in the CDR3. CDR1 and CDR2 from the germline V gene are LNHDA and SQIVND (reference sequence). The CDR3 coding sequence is TGTGCTTCATCTTTGGGGGGGAGGCACAGAGAGACCCAGTACTTC. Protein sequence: CASSLGGRHRETQYF.

CDR3 in DNA: TGTGCCACCCAGCGGGAACGGACAGATACGCAGTATTTT. Protein: CATQRERTDTQYF. V and J are TRBV7-3 and TRBJ2-3; 7 bases line up with TRBD2. The CDR3 contains 13 residues. Germline V gene sequence: CDR1 SGHTA, CDR2 FQGTGA. The J segment lost 3 bases and the V segment lost 10 bases, leaving 7 bases of the junction unmatched.

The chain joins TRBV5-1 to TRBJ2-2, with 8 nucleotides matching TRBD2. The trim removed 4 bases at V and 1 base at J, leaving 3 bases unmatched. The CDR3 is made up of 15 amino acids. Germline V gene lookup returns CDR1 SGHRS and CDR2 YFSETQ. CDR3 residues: CASSPGLGNTGELFF. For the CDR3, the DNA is TGCGCCAGCAGCCCGGGACTAGGGAACACCGGGGAGCTGTTTTTT.

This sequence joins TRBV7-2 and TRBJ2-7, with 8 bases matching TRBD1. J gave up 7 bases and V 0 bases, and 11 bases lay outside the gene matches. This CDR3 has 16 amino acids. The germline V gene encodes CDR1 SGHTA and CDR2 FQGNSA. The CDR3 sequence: CASSLAGTGTTFEQYF. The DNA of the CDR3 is TGTGCCAGCAGCTTAGCCGGGACAGGAACTACGTTTGAGCAGTACTTC.